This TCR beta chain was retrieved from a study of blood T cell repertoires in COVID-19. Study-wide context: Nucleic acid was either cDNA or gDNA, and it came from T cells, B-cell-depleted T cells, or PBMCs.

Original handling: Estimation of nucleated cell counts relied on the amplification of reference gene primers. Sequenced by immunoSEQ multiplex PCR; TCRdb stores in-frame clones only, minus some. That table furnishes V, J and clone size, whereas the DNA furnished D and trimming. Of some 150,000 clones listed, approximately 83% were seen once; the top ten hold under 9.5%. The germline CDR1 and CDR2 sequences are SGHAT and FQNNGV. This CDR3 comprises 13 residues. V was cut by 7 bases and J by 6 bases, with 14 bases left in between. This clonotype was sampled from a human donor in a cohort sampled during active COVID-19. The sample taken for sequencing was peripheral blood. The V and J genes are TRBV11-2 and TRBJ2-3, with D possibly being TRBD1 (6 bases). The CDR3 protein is CASKTTGPDTQYF. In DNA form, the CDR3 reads TGTGCCAGCAAAACGACAGGTCCGGATACGCAGTATTTT.